This is a list of T cell receptor beta chains from one sample in a study of T-cell reconstitution after alpha-beta-depleted transplantation in children. TCRdb re-called the PCR reads through MiXCR, storing one row per CDR3 protein. The sample gives some 340,000 distinct CDR3 sequences, 10% of which show up once; approximately 2.3% is in the top ten. The material sequenced was PBMCs from the stem cell graft donor, taken from the stem cell graft. The receptors originated from a human donor who donated a stem cell graft to a child with acute lymphoblastic leukemia. CDR3s include the opening cysteine and the closing phenylalanine or tryptophan. The D gene is left open where the match is weak. For some rows the clone size is stated as once, few or many, or as a class when expanded; others skip it.

d_gene,j_gene,v_gene,abundance,CDR3nt,CDR3aa
NA,TRBJ1-5,TRBV24-1,few,TGTGCCACCAGTGGAGGCGGAGGTGGGGGACAGCCCCAGCATTTT,CATSGGGGGGQPQHF
TRBD2,TRBJ2-7,TRBV3-1,few,TGTGCCAGCAGCCAAGAGTCAACGGGAGGTTCCCACGAGCAGTACTTC,CASSQESTGGSHEQYF
NA,TRBJ1-3,TRBV27,many,TGTGCCAGCAGTTTGACAGCTTTCTCTGGAAACACCATATATTTT,CASSLTAFSGNTIYF
NA,TRBJ2-2,TRBV6-5,few,TGTGCCAGCAGTTACAGCCACGGGGGCACCGGGGAGCTGTTTTTT,CASSYSHGGTGELFF
NA,TRBJ2-1,TRBV9,NA,TGTGCCAGCAGCGTGGACTGGACCTTCTCCTACAATGAGCAGTTCTTC,CASSVDWTFSYNEQFF
TRBD1,TRBJ1-1,TRBV29-1,few,TGCAGCGCTAAAGGGGACAGGGAAGGGAACACTGAAGCTTTCTTT,CSAKGDREGNTEAFF
NA,TRBJ2-1,TRBV7-2,NA,TGTGCCAGCCAAGCCCGGGGTCGATACAATGAGCAGTTCTTC,CASQARGRYNEQFF
NA,TRBJ2-5,TRBV9,many,TGTGCCAGCAGCGCCGACAACCAAGAGACCCAGTACTTC,CASSADNQETQYF
TRBD1,TRBJ2-7,TRBV7-7,many,TGTGCTAGCAGTAAGGACAGGGGGCCCTACGAGCAGTACTTC,CASSKDRGPYEQYF
TRBD2,TRBJ2-4,TRBV20-1,many,TGCAGTGCTAGCGGACTAGCGGGAATAAAAAACATTCAGTACTTC,CSASGLAGIKNIQYF
NA,TRBJ2-3,TRBV7-8,many,TGTGCCAGCAGCTTAGAGGGTCGCACAGATACGCAGTATTTT,CASSLEGRTDTQYF
NA,TRBJ1-5,TRBV7-8,NA,TGTGCCAGCAGCCACCAAGGCAATCAGCCCCAGCATTTT,CASSHQGNQPQHF
NA,TRBJ1-4,TRBV5-6,NA,TGTGCCAGCAGCTTGGGTTTGGGGAAACTGTTTTTT,CASSLGLGKLFF
NA,TRBJ2-3,TRBV28,many,TGTGCCAGCAGTCCGGGGGTTAGCACAGATACGCAGTATTTT,CASSPGVSTDTQYF
NA,TRBJ1-6,TRBV7-9,few,TGTGCCAGCAGCTTAGATTCTATGAACTCACCCCTCCACTTT,CASSLDSMNSPLHF
NA,TRBJ2-1,TRBV1,NA,TGCACCAGCAGCTCCCTTGGATTAGCGGGAGGTTACGATGAGCAGTTCTTC,CTSSSLGLAGGYDEQFF
TRBD2,TRBJ2-7,TRBV10-3,many,TGTGCCATCAGTGCGAAGCGGGACTACGAGCAGTACTTC,CAISAKRDYEQYF
NA,TRBJ1-5,TRBV12-3/TRBV12-4,many,TGTGCCAGCAGTTTAGGTTCGGGCAATCAGCCCCAGCATTTT,CASSLGSGNQPQHF
NA,TRBJ2-3,TRBV20-1,few,TGCAGTAAAGGGTTGACAGATACGCAGTATTTT,CSKGLTDTQYF
TRBD2,TRBJ2-1,TRBV20-1,few,TGCAGTGCTAGAGATTCCGCTAGAGCGGGGCTCTACAATGAGCAGTTCTTC,CSARDSARAGLYNEQFF
NA,TRBJ2-7,TRBV27,many,TGTGCCAGCAGTTCGACGCACGAGCAGTACTTC,CASSSTHEQYF
TRBD2,TRBJ2-1,TRBV7-9,NA,TGTGCCAGCAGTTTTAGCGGGAGGGCTACCTACAATGAGCAGTTCTTC,CASSFSGRATYNEQFF
TRBD2,TRBJ2-5,TRBV27,few,TGTGCCAGCAGTCCCCCTGGACTAGCGGGCCACCAAGAGACCCAGTACTTC,CASSPPGLAGHQETQYF
NA,TRBJ1-5,TRBV27,many,TGTGCCAGCAGATTAAGGGGGAATCAGCCCCAGCATTTT,CASRLRGNQPQHF
NA,TRBJ2-1,TRBV5-1,many,TGCGCCAGCAGCTTGGTAGGCGGGACTCACAATGAGCAGTTCTTC,CASSLVGGTHNEQFF
NA,TRBJ2-7,TRBV7-9,few,TGTGCCAGCAGCTCGCCGAGTGACAGGCCCTCCTACGAGCAGTACTTC,CASSSPSDRPSYEQYF
TRBD1,TRBJ1-5,TRBV10-3,many,TGTGCCGTTAGGACAGGGCAGAATCAGCCCCAGCATTTT,CAVRTGQNQPQHF
TRBD2,TRBJ2-7,TRBV3-1,few,TGTGCCAGCAGCCCCTCCCGCGGGAGGGTTTCCTACGAGCAGTACTTC,CASSPSRGRVSYEQYF
TRBD1,TRBJ2-4,TRBV5-1,few,TGCGCCAGCAGCGAAACAGGGGGCGAAAACATTCAGTACTTC,CASSETGGENIQYF
NA,TRBJ2-5,TRBV12-3/TRBV12-4,NA,TGTGCCAGCAGCCCACGGGGTTTTGGAGGGGAGACCCAGTACTTC,CASSPRGFGGETQYF
NA,TRBJ2-3,TRBV27,many,TGTGCCAGCAGCACCAATCCTTCCCCAAGGACAGATACGCAGTATTTT,CASSTNPSPRTDTQYF
NA,TRBJ1-1,TRBV20-1,few,TGCAGTGCTGGACCCACGGCAAACACTGAAGCTTTCTTT,CSAGPTANTEAFF
NA,TRBJ2-1,TRBV5-1,few,TGCGCCAGCAGCCCCCTCTCTTGGGATGAGCAGTTCTTC,CASSPLSWDEQFF
NA,TRBJ1-5,TRBV20-1,few,TGCAGTGCTAGAGACGTTGACGGTCTACTTAGCAATCAGCCCCAGCATTTT,CSARDVDGLLSNQPQHF
TRBD1,TRBJ1-5,TRBV7-2,NA,TGTGCCAGCAGCTTCGGACAGGGAACGAGTCAGCCCCAGCATTTT,CASSFGQGTSQPQHF
NA,TRBJ2-7,TRBV20-1,many,TGCAGTGCTAGAGAGGGGAAACGAGAGTACTTC,CSAREGKREYF
TRBD1,TRBJ1-2,TRBV25-1,NA,TGTGCCAGCAGTGAAACCGGGACAGGGAGCTATGGCTACACCTTC,CASSETGTGSYGYTF
NA,TRBJ2-2,TRBV6-1,NA,TGTGCCAGCAGTGTAGACCAGGGGAACACCGGGGAGCTGTTTTTT,CASSVDQGNTGELFF
NA,TRBJ2-1,TRBV7-9,NA,TGTGCCAGCAGCTCACCCTGGACGACTACGGCCAATGAGCAGTTCTTC,CASSSPWTTTANEQFF
TRBD1,TRBJ2-7,TRBV28,many,TGTGCCAGCAGTTCGCCACTCGGACAGGGGTCCTACGAGCAGTACTTC,CASSSPLGQGSYEQYF
NA,TRBJ2-5,TRBV4-1,many,TGCGCCAGCAGCCAAAAGGGGACCCAAGAGACCCAGTACTTC,CASSQKGTQETQYF
NA,TRBJ2-3,TRBV5-1,few,TGCGCCAGCAGCTTTGGGGCCGGGGCGGCAGATACGCAGTATTTT,CASSFGAGAADTQYF
TRBD1,TRBJ1-1,TRBV7-9,NA,TGTGCCAGCAGCTTATTAGGGGACAGGGTCCCTGAAGCTTTCTTT,CASSLLGDRVPEAFF
NA,TRBJ2-2,TRBV2,NA,TGCGCCAGCAGTCCGACTCCTGGCACCGGGGACCTGTTTTTT,CASSPTPGTGDLFF
NA,TRBJ1-1,TRBV7-9,many,TGTGCCAGCAGCGGTACTCGGGACGGCCTTGAAGCTTTCTTT,CASSGTRDGLEAFF
NA,TRBJ2-3,TRBV20-1,many,TGCAGTGCTAGAGATGCGGACCGCACAGATACGCAGTATTTT,CSARDADRTDTQYF
NA,TRBJ2-1,TRBV7-9,NA,TGTGCCAGCAGCTCGCAGGGCCGTGAGCAGTTCTTC,CASSSQGREQFF
NA,TRBJ2-1,TRBV7-2,few,TGTGCCAGCAGCTTAGTACGTGTGCCGGACCTAGAGCAGTTCTTC,CASSLVRVPDLEQFF
TRBD2,TRBJ2-3,TRBV5-1,many,TGCGCCAGCAGTATTTATAGCGGGATCGCAGATACGCAGTATTTT,CASSIYSGIADTQYF
TRBD1,TRBJ2-5,TRBV9,many,TGTGCCAGCAGCGACACAGGGGGCGCATTGACCCAGTACTTC,CASSDTGGALTQYF
NA,TRBJ1-2,TRBV12-3/TRBV12-4,NA,TGTGCCAGCAGTTTAGTGGCAGGCTACGGTGGCTACACCTTC,CASSLVAGYGGYTF
NA,TRBJ2-7,TRBV4-1,NA,TGCGCCAGCAGCCAAGAGTTCGTTAGCTACGAGCAGTACTTC,CASSQEFVSYEQYF
TRBD2,TRBJ2-7,TRBV11-2,few,TGTGCCAGCATCCCACGGACCCCCGGGACTAGCGGATCCTACGAGCAGTACTTC,CASIPRTPGTSGSYEQYF